Included here is one T cell receptor beta chain sequence, with context. The antigen remains undetermined. Clones were sequenced by immunoSEQ multiplex PCR, and TCRdb holds only the in-frame ones, with some missing. The sample shows about 130,000 clones, about 93% of them seen only once. Resections that were taken during corrective heart surgery supplied the thymus tissue. Among the donors, all were healthy Finnish infants having corrective surgery for congenital heart defects. This specimen belongs to a study of human thymus T cells. Overall study results and limits: Among unrelated individuals, related research reported thymic repertoires that overlapped highly. Repertoires from thymus and blood appeared to show biased V and J gene usage.

Germline CDR1 is SEHNR and CDR2 is FQNEAQ (reference sequence). The V gene lost 1 base and the J gene lost 2 bases, with 17 bases spanning the gap. The CDR3 is made up of 17 amino acids. The V and J genes are TRBV7-9 and TRBJ2-5, with D perhaps matching TRBD1 (6 bases). The receptor was derived from a boy in the first two years of life with a congenital heart defect but otherwise immunologically healthy. Sequencing was carried out using thymus tissue. The CDR3 spells CASSLVWGQRKQETQYF. For the CDR3, the DNA is TGTGCCAGCAGCTTAGTATGGGGGCAGCGAAAGCAAGAGACCCAGTACTTC.